This paragraph reports one T cell receptor beta chain. Antigen unknown. Germline V gene sequence: CDR1 GTSNPN, CDR2 SVGIG (reference sequence). V lost 0 bases and J lost 1, with 7 bases in between. CDR3 length: 15 residues. Treatment: oral pan-JAK inhibitor, 5-10 mg twice daily. These data come from a study of CD8+ T cells in alopecia areata. Overall study context: In an open-label trial, patients got 5 to 10 mg tofacitinib twice daily.

Findings and limits, study-wide: Any link of baseline CD8+ expansion to response, resting on one nonresponder, remains uncertain.

The sequencing template was cDNA reverse transcribed from extracted RNA. The method was immunoSEQ multiplex PCR; TCRdb's version includes in-frame clones alone and lacks a portion of them. Of about 190,000 clones in the sample, approximately 60% are singletons; the top ten hold roughly 0.67%. This sequence originates from a human donor with alopecia areata. The sample consisted of CD4+ T cells sorted from blood, taken at week 4, from a patient treated with tofacitinib. The chain has TRBV30 and TRBJ2-6; D is uncertain. CDR3 sequence reads: CAWSVHGSGANVLTF. In nucleotides, the CDR3 is TGTGCCTGGAGTGTACACGGGTCTGGGGCCAACGTCCTGACTTTC.